These 14 T cell receptor beta chains were all obtained from the same sample, sequenced in a study of CD8+ T cells in alopecia areata. Sequencing templates came from extracted RNA that was reverse transcribed into cDNA. Assay used: immunoSEQ multiplex PCR; TCRdb lists only in-frame clones, some missing. The sample lists more than 95,000 clones, 50% to 75% occurring once. Treatment described: oral pan-JAK inhibitor, 5-10 mg twice daily. This sample comprised CD8+ T cells sorted from blood, obtained at week 4, from a patient treated with tofacitinib. These receptor sequences come from a human donor with alopecia areata.

The CDR3 nucleotides are TGTGCCAGCAGTTTGGTGGCTAGCGGGGTCAATGAGCAGTTCTTC. It translates to CASSLVASGVNEQFF. The chain uses TRBV27 and TRBJ2-1, with TRBD2 matching 9 bases. From germline, CDR1 is MNHEY and CDR2 SMNVEV (reference sequence). The length of the CDR3 is 15 residues. J gave up 6 bases and V 3 bases, and 6 bases lay outside the gene matches.

This clone was seen a handful of times. This sequence joins TRBV29-1 and TRBJ2-5; no firm D call. V was shortened by 3 bases and J by 3 bases, with 8 bases between the two germline ends. In germline, CDR1 is SQVTM, CDR2 ANQGSEA. This CDR3 has 12 residues. The CDR3 spells CSVEHREETQYF. CDR3 in DNA: TGCAGCGTTGAGCACAGAGAAGAGACCCAGTACTTC.

The gene calls are TRBV29-1 and TRBJ2-1; 8 positions agree with TRBD1. Germline values: CDR1 SQVTM, CDR2 ANQGSEA. V gave up 6 bases and J gave up 7 bases; unmatched junction bases: 5. The CDR3 sequence is 12 residues long. CDR3 sequence: CSVRTGRNEQFF. CDR3 coding DNA: TGCAGCGTGAGGACAGGGAGGAATGAGCAGTTCTTC.

This clone turned up a few times. The chain recombines TRBV19 with TRBJ1-5, with unresolved D. The germline V and J ends were trimmed by 5 bases and 2 bases, with 7 bases remaining between them. Germline V gene data show CDR1 as LNHDA and CDR2 as SQIVND (reference sequence). The CDR3 is 13 residues long. CDR3 nucleotides: TGTGCCAGTAGTTTAGCGGGCAATCAGCCCCAGCATTTT. This sequence encodes CASSLAGNQPQHF.

The table lists this clone with a few counts. This sequence joins TRBV29-1 and TRBJ2-1; 14 bases agree with TRBD2. The ends lost 3 bases at V and 3 bases at J; junction bases unmatched: 7. The CDR3 covers 17 residues. The V gene's germline CDR1 is SQVTM and CDR2 ANQGSEA. The CDR3 region has the DNA TGCAGCGTTGATTCTGGACTAGCGGGGGGCAGCTACAATGAGCAGTTCTTC. This sequence encodes CSVDSGLAGGSYNEQFF.

V gene TRBV7-8 combines with J gene TRBJ2-7; D gene unclear. Looked up from germline, CDR1 is SGHVS and CDR2 is FQNEAQ. V lost 7 bases and J lost 2, with 18 bases in between. The CDR3 runs to 15 residues. Here the CDR3 DNA reads TGTGCCAGCATCGAAGGTTGGGATAGGGCCTACGAGCAGTACTTC. This encodes CASIEGWDRAYEQYF.

J is TRBJ1-2 and V is TRBV30; no firm D call. Germline V CDR1 and CDR2: GTSNPN, SVGIG (reference sequence). The CDR3 totals 12 residues. The V end was cut by 2 bases, the J end by 3 bases, with 7 bases between. CDR3: CAWSSQDYGYTF. DNA for the CDR3: TGTGCCTGGAGTTCCCAGGACTATGGCTACACCTTC.

This clone was seen a handful of times. The V and J genes are TRBV29-1 and TRBJ2-1; 9 nucleotides line up with TRBD1. The CDR3 has 13 amino acids. CDR1 and CDR2 (germline): SQVTM, ANQGSEA. Trimming took 5 bases from V and 5 from J; bases not matched to a gene: 4. The CDR3 coding sequence is TGCAGCGTTAGGACAGGGGACGACAATGAGCAGTTCTTC. Its protein product is CSVRTGDDNEQFF.

The chain joins TRBV30 to TRBJ2-2; weak D call: TRBD2 (6 bases). V lost 7 bases to trimming and J lost 0 bases, with 18 bases between them. The CDR3 runs 16 residues. Germline loops: CDR1 GTSNPN, CDR2 SVGIG (reference sequence). The CDR3: CAYLPRDASNTGELFF. For the CDR3, the DNA is TGTGCCTACCTCCCGCGGGACGCGTCGAACACCGGGGAGCTGTTTTTT. Looking up the rest from reference TRBV30 and TRBJ2-2 gives the full variable domain: SQTIHQWPATLVQPVGSPLSLECTVEGTSNPNLYWYRQAAGRGLQLLFYSVGIGQISSEVPQNLSASRPQDRQFILSSKKLLLSDSGFYLCAYLPRDASNTGELFFGEGSRLTVL.

The rearrangement links TRBV7-9 to TRBJ1-1, with no clear D. Per the germline V gene, CDR1 is SEHNR and CDR2 is FQNEAQ (reference sequence). V lost 5 bases and J lost 5, with 12 bases in between. The CDR3 length is 13 residues. CDR3 DNA sequence: TGTGCCAGCAGCCCTCCAACGTGGACTGAAGCTTTCTTT. Protein: CASSPPTWTEAFF.

The CDR3 region is CAWSVALNTEAFF. The CDR3 DNA sequence: TGTGCCTGGAGTGTGGCGTTGAACACTGAAGCTTTCTTT. This chain links TRBV30 with TRBJ1-1; D uncertain. From germline, CDR1 is GTSNPN and CDR2 SVGIG (reference sequence). Trimming removed 0 bases at V and 0 bases at J, with 5 bases between. The CDR3 is 13 amino acids.

About this clone itself: At the DNA level, this CDR3 is encoded by other sequences in the same sample as well. The chain has TRBV30 and TRBJ2-7; D gene ambiguous. V lost 2 bases and J 4 bases, leaving 6 bases between the germline ends. From germline, CDR1 is GTSNPN and CDR2 SVGIG (reference sequence). The CDR3 runs to 11 residues. The DNA for the CDR3 is TGTGCCTGGAGTATCGGGTACGAGCAGTACTTC. It specifies CAWSIGYEQYF.

This clone was seen a handful of times. V usage is TRBV5-1 and J usage is TRBJ2-5; tentative D call: TRBD2 (5 bases). This CDR3 has 12 residues. The V and J ends lost 4 bases and 5 bases respectively, with 9 bases between them. Germline assignment: CDR1 SGHRS and CDR2 YFSETQ. CDR3 DNA: TGCGCCAGCAGCGACTACGAGGAGACCCAGTACTTC. This gives the protein CASSDYEETQYF.

In this sample, this clone turned up a few times. Relative to the germline gene, one junction end is altered; a read error may explain this. The chain uses TRBV13 and TRBJ2-7; D may be TRBD2 (5 bases). The CDR3 contains 15 residues. The germline V gene has CDR1 PRHDT and CDR2 FYEKMQ (reference sequence). The CDR3 DNA is TGTGCCAGCAGCCTAGGACGGGGTAAGACCTACGAGCAGTACTTC. This sequence encodes CASSLGRGKTYEQYF. Looking up the rest from reference TRBV13 and TRBJ2-7 gives the full variable domain: AAGVIQSPRHLIKEKRETATLKCYPIPRHDTVYWYQQGPGQDPQFLISFYEKMQSDKGSIPDRFSAQQFSDYHSELNMSSLELGDSALYFCASSLGRGKTYEQYFGPGTRLTVT.